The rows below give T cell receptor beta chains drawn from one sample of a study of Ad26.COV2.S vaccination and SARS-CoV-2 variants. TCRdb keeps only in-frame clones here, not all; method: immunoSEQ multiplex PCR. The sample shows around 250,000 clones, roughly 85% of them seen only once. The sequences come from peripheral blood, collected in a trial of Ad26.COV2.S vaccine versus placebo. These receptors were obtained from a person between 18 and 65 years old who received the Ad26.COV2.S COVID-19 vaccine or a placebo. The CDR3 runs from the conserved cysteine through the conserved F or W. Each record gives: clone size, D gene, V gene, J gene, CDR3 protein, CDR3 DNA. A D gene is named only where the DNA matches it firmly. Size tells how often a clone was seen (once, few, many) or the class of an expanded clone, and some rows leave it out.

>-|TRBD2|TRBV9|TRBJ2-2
CASSVGASGHPGELFF
TGTGCCAGCAGCGTAGGGGCTAGCGGACATCCCGGGGAGCTGTTTTTT
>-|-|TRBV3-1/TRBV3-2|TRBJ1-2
CASSQDLGVDYTF
TGTGCCAGCAGCCAAGATCTGGGGGTCGACTACACCTTC
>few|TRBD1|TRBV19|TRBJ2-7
CASNPQGAPHEQYF
TGTGCCAGTAATCCCCAGGGGGCGCCCCACGAGCAGTACTTC
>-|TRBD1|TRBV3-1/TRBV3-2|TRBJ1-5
CASRLNSGQSSNQPQHF
TGTGCCAGCAGACTTAATTCGGGACAGTCAAGCAATCAGCCCCAGCATTTT
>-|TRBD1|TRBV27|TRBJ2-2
CASSPGQGQELFF
TGTGCCAGCAGTCCGGGACAGGGCCAGGAGCTGTTTTTT
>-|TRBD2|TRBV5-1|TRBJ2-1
CASRLAGGQPNNEQFF
TGCGCCAGCAGGCTAGCGGGGGGCCAGCCTAACAATGAGCAGTTCTTC
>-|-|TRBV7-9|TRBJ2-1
CASSPWAGKAHNEQFF
TGTGCCAGCAGCCCCTGGGCAGGGAAGGCACACAATGAGCAGTTCTTC
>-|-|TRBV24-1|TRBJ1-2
CATSDPAVGVNYGYTF
TGTGCCACCAGTGATCCTGCCGTGGGAGTAAACTATGGCTACACCTTC
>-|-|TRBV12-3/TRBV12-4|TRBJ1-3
CASRVYPNTIYF
TGTGCCAGCAGGGTATATCCAAACACCATATATTTT
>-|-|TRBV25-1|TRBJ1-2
CASSEVKMGYGYTF
TGTGCCAGCAGTGAAGTTAAGATGGGCTATGGCTACACCTTC
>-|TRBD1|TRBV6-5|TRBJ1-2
CASRTTGQIYGYTF
TGTGCCAGCAGAACCACGGGACAGATCTATGGCTACACCTTC
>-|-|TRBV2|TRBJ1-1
CASSEPRANTEAFF
TGTGCCAGCAGTGAACCCAGAGCAAACACTGAAGCTTTCTTT
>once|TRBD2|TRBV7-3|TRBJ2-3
CASSFQAGGPDTQYF
TGTGCCAGCAGCTTCCAAGCGGGAGGGCCGGATACGCAGTATTTT
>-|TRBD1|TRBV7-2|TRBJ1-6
CASSDRDRGYSPLHF
TGTGCCAGCAGCGATAGGGACAGGGGGTATTCACCCCTCCACTTT
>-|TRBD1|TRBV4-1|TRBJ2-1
CASSQGITGQYNEQFF
TGCGCCAGCAGCCAGGGTATAACGGGACAGTACAATGAGCAGTTCTTC
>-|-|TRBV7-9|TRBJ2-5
CASSLGPEQETQYF
TGTGCCAGCAGCTTAGGGCCAGAACAAGAGACCCAGTACTTC
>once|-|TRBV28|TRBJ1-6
CASSSGVRSPLHF
TGTGCCAGCAGTTCTGGGGTTCGTTCACCCCTCCACTTT
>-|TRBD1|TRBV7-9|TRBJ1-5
CASSLVGTGVQPQHF
TGTGCCAGCAGCTTAGTCGGGACAGGGGTTCAGCCCCAGCATTTT
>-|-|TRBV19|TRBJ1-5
CASTLSGFPQPQHF
TGTGCCAGTACCCTCTCCGGTTTTCCTCAGCCCCAGCATTTT
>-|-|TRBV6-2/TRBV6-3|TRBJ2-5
CASSTSPGDQETQYF
TGTGCCAGCAGCACCTCCCCAGGGGACCAAGAGACCCAGTACTTC
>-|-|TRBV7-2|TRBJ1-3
CASSLGRPSSGNTIYF
TGTGCCAGCAGCTTAGGTCGGCCAAGCTCTGGAAACACCATATATTTT
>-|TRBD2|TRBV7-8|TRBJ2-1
CASSEGLAGGLYNEQFF
TGTGCCAGCAGCGAGGGACTAGCGGGGGGACTTTACAATGAGCAGTTCTTC
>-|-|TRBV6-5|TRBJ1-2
CASTSDGPNYGYTF
TGTGCCAGCACTTCCGACGGCCCCAACTATGGCTACACCTTC
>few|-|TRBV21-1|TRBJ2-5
CASSKTEQETQYF
TGTGCTAGCAGCAAGACGGAGCAAGAGACCCAGTACTTC
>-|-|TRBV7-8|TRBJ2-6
CASSFFRQASGANVLTF
TGTGCCAGCAGCTTTTTTAGACAGGCCTCTGGGGCCAACGTCCTGACTTTC
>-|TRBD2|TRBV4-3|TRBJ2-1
CASSQDWLAGASSYNEQFF
TGCGCCAGCAGCCAAGACTGGCTAGCGGGTGCCAGCTCCTACAATGAGCAGTTCTTC
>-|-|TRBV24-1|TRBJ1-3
CATSDSKQGSGNTIYF
TGTGCCACCAGTGACTCTAAACAGGGCTCTGGAAACACCATATATTTT
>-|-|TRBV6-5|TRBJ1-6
CASSYSILQGGSPLHF
TGTGCCAGCAGTTACTCGATTTTACAGGGTGGTTCACCCCTCCACTTT
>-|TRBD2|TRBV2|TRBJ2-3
CASSEASGLAGLKAQYF
TGTGCCAGCAGTGAAGCCTCTGGACTAGCGGGACTTAAAGCGCAGTATTTT
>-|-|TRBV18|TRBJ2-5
CASSPPWGTGRETQYF
TGTGCCAGCTCACCACCTTGGGGGACTGGTAGAGAGACCCAGTACTTC
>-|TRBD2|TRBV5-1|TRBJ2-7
CASSLEAGSYEQYF
TGCGCCAGCAGCTTGGAAGCGGGAAGCTACGAGCAGTACTTC
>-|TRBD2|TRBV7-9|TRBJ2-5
CASASGGVLKETQYF
TGTGCCAGTGCGTCCGGGGGGGTGCTAAAAGAGACCCAGTACTTC
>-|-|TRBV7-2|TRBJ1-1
CASSLEAVTEAFF
TGTGCCAGCAGCTTAGAGGCGGTAACTGAAGCTTTCTTT
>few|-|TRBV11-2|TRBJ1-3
CASRSHRSSGNTIYF
TGTGCCAGCAGGTCCCATAGGAGCTCTGGAAACACCATATATTTT
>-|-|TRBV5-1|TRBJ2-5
CASSLTGQDQETQYF
TGCGCCAGCAGCTTGACGGGACAAGACCAAGAGACCCAGTACTTC
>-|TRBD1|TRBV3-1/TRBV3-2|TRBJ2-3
CASSHPGQGAYTQYF
TGTGCCAGCAGCCACCCGGGACAGGGGGCTTATACGCAGTATTTT
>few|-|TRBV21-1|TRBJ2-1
CASSARPGLAIPSSYNEQFF
TGTGCCAGCAGCGCTCGGCCGGGACTAGCGATACCTAGCTCCTACAATGAGCAGTTCTTC
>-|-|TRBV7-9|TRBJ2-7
CASSLQGEQYF
TGTGCCAGCTCCCTACAGGGCGAGCAGTACTTC
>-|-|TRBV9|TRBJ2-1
CASSPPWLGNRYNEQFF
TGTGCCAGCAGCCCCCCTTGGCTGGGGAATCGCTACAATGAGCAGTTCTTC
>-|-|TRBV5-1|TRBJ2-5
CASSLAGRESGETQYF
TGCGCCAGCAGCTTGGCCGGCAGGGAGAGCGGAGAGACCCAGTACTTC
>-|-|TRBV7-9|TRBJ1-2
CASSLEKAGSNGYTF
TGTGCCAGCAGCTTAGAGAAGGCAGGGTCAAATGGCTACACCTTC
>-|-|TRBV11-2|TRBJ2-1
CASSLVQGSGYNEQFF
TGTGCCAGCAGCTTAGTTCAGGGGTCGGGCTACAATGAGCAGTTCTTC